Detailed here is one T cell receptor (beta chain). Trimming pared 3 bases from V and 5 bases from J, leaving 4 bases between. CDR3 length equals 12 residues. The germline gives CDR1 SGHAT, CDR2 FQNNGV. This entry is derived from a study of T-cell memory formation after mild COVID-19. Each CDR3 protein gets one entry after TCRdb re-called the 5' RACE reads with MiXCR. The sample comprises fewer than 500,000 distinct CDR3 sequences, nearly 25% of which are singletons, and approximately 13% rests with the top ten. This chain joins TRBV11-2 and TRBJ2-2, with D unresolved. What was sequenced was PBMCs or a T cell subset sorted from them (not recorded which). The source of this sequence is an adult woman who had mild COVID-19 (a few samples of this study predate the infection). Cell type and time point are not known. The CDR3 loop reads CASSFLTGELFF. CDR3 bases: TGTGCCAGCAGCTTCTTGACCGGGGAGCTGTTTTTT. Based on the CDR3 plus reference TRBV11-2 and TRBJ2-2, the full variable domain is EAGVAQSPRYKIIEKRQSVAFWCNPISGHATLYWYQQILGQGPKLLIQFQNNGVVDDSQLPKDRFSAERLKGVDSTLKIQPAKLEDSAVYLCASSFLTGELFFGEGSRLTVL.